Below, one T cell receptor (beta chain) is given with its context. The target antigen is unknown. This sample is part of a study of shared clonotypes between healthy human individuals. Only CD45RO-negative cells positively selected for CCR7 counted as naive CD8 cells, so terminally differentiated effector memory CD45RA+ cells were excluded. This CDR3 spans 15 amino acids. V shed 2 bases and J shed 1 base, with 11 bases lying between them. Germline V CDR1 and CDR2: MDHEN, SYDVKM. Measured with immunoSEQ multiplex PCR; TCRdb has only the in-frame clones, and not every one. This sample has 2 million to 2.5 million clones, with roughly 91% found just once. Broader study findings: Compared with clonotypes that all four donors shared, non-shared clonotypes had lower generation probabilities.

This receptor was identified in a man between 18 and 29 years old in good health. Some clones in this sample may be carry-over from other donors' samples. This chain links TRBV28 with TRBJ2-5, with D possibly called TRBD1 or TRBD2 (6 bases each). The specimen was naive CD8+ T cells from PBMCs. This chain's CDR3 is CASSLGGTSQETQYF. The CDR3 DNA is TGTGCCAGCAGTTTAGGGGGGACATCCCAAGAGACCCAGTACTTC.